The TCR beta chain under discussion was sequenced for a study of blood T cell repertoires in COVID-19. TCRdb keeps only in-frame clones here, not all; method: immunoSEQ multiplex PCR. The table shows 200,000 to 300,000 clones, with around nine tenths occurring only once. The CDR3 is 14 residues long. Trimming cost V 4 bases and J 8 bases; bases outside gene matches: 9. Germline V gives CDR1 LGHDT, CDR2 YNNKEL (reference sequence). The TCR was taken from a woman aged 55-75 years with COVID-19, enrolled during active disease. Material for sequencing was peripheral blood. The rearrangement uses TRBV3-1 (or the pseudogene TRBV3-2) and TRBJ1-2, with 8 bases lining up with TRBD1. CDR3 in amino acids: CASSRNRGGGGYTF. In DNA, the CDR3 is TGTGCCAGCAGCCGAAACAGGGGGGGAGGCGGCTACACCTTC.